In its sample, the clone carrying this T cell receptor beta chain was seen a few times. Its antigen is not identified. J lost 7 bases, V lost 1 base, and 11 bases had no gene match. Per germline, CDR1 SEHNR and CDR2 FQNEAQ (reference sequence). This CDR3 is 17 amino acids long. These data originate in a study of response to subunit inactivated influenza vaccine. Overall study results and limits: Researchers suggested that each seasonal influenza vaccination recruits few new T cells.

MiXCR was run by TCRdb on the RT-PCR reads, yielding one entry per CDR3 protein. The table has about 160,000 distinct CDR3 sequences, under 13% seen once. The chain joins TRBV7-9 to TRBJ2-1; 9 nucleotides line up with TRBD2. This receptor was taken from a man aged 50 to 59 who received an inactivated influenza vaccine. This sample comprised non-naive T cells sorted from PBMCs, obtained more than 35 days after vaccination. In DNA form, the CDR3 reads TGTGCCAGCAGCTTAGATGGGGGCGGGGGGGCCCGGAATGAGCAGTTCTTC. Translated, it gives CASSLDGGGGARNEQFF. Full variable domain (missing parts from reference TRBV7-9 and TRBJ2-1): DTGVSQNPRHKITKRGQNVTFRCDPISEHNRLYWYRQTLGQGPEFLTYFQNEAQLEKSRLLSDRFSAERPKGSFSTLEIQRTEQGDSAMYLCASSLDGGGGARNEQFFGPGTRLTVL.